This is a list of T cell receptor beta chains from one sample in a study of cytomegalovirus exposure and HLA in healthy donors. Measured with immunoSEQ multiplex PCR; TCRdb has only the in-frame clones, and not every one. The sample shows about 90,000 clones, approximately 76% of them seen only once. Specimen: PBMCs. The origin of the receptors is a woman aged 55 to 70 in good health and CMV-seropositive. Each CDR3 is given with its conserved first and last residue. The D gene is left open where the match is weak. Clone size, where shown, is once, few, many, or a class for clones that have expanded.

TRBJ1-2	TRBV5-4	TRBD1	.	CASSFQGAGYGYTF	TGTGCCAGCAGTTTTCAGGGGGCCGGCTATGGCTACACCTTC
TRBJ1-4	TRBV7-3	TRBD1	few	CASSPTGTGGEKLFF	TGTGCCAGCAGCCCAACCGGGACAGGGGGAGAAAAACTGTTTTTT
TRBJ2-7	TRBV27	TRBD2	.	CASRRAGVDYEQYF	TGTGCCAGCAGGCGAGCGGGAGTGGACTACGAGCAGTACTTC
TRBJ2-6	TRBV14	TRBD2	.	CASSQGLALSGANVLTF	TGTGCCAGCAGCCAGGGACTAGCACTCTCTGGAGCCAACGTCCTGACTTTC
TRBJ2-2	TRBV7-3	TRBD2	.	CASSRREGSPGELFF	TGTGCCAGCAGCCGAAGGGAGGGGTCGCCCGGGGAGCTGTTTTTT
TRBJ1-5	TRBV5-1	.	.	CASRGGGEDQPQHF	TGCGCCAGCCGAGGGGGAGGGGAGGACCAGCCCCAGCATTTT
TRBJ1-5	TRBV30	.	few	CAWSADWSRPQHF	TGTGCCTGGAGCGCAGACTGGTCCAGGCCCCAGCATTTT
TRBJ2-5	TRBV4-1	.	.	CASSQDVGGGAETQYF	TGCGCCAGCAGCCAAGACGTTGGGGGGGGCGCGGAGACCCAGTACTTC
TRBJ2-5	TRBV9	.	.	CASSASGVDQETQYF	TGTGCCAGCAGCGCCTCCGGGGTGGACCAAGAGACCCAGTACTTC
TRBJ2-1	TRBV7-9	TRBD2	.	CASRGGGGAARPFF	TGTGCCAGCCGGGGAGGCGGGGGGGCCGCTCGACCGTTCTTC
TRBJ2-7	TRBV28	.	.	CASRTGSSYEQYF	TGTGCCAGCAGAACAGGGAGCTCCTACGAGCAGTACTTC
TRBJ1-1	TRBV6-1	.	.	CASSEAGGNLNTEAFF	TGTGCCAGCAGTGAAGCGGGGGGGAATTTGAACACTGAAGCTTTCTTT
TRBJ2-7	TRBV6-1	.	.	CASSEAGSSYEQYF	TGTGCCAGCAGTGAGGCGGGGAGCTCCTACGAGCAGTACTTC
TRBJ2-7	TRBV19	TRBD1	.	CASSIGTVGYEQYF	TGTGCCAGTAGTATCGGGACAGTGGGGTACGAGCAGTACTTC
TRBJ1-2	TRBV28	TRBD1	.	CASSSPDRAYGYTF	TGTGCCAGCAGTTCCCCGGACAGGGCCTATGGCTACACCTTC